This TCR beta chain was recovered during a study of blood T cell repertoires in COVID-19. Study details: Whether acute or convalescent, the COVID-19 samples came from the United States, Italy and Spain. PBMCs, B-cell-depleted T cells, or T cells were the source of the cDNA or gDNA that made up the material.

In the authors' methods: The assay estimated nucleated cells by amplifying reference gene primers. TCRdb's copy holds only in-frame clones and misses some; the assay was immunoSEQ multiplex PCR. That table is the source of V, J and clone size, and D and trimming were worked out from the DNA. Of 30,000 to 35,000 clones in the sample, roughly 85% were seen once. The CDR3 length is 13 residues. After removal of 7 bases from V and 5 bases from J, the junction contained 8 bases not matched to a gene. This clonotype was obtained from a human donor with acute or convalescent COVID-19. The donor label of this sample is uncertain. V usage is TRBV12-3 or TRBV12-4 and J usage is TRBJ2-7; 7 bases map to TRBD2. The sequenced sample consisted of peripheral blood. Written as DNA, the CDR3 is TGTGCCAGCACCGGGGAGGGGCGGCACGAGCAGTACTTC. Its protein product is CASTGEGRHEQYF.